This T cell receptor beta chain was recovered during a study of shared clonotypes between healthy human individuals. From germline, CDR1 is SGHDT and CDR2 YYEEEE. V lost 0 bases to trimming and J lost 6 bases, with 7 bases between them. The CDR3 sequence is 13 residues long. Some clones are missing from TCRdb's copy, which holds only in-frame ones; the method was immunoSEQ multiplex PCR. The profile shows fewer than 1 million clones, approximately 97% of them singletons. Naivety among CD8 cells was defined by CD45RO negativity and positive CCR7 selection, thereby excluding terminally differentiated effector memory CD45RA+ cells.

The origin of this receptor is a man aged 25 to 40 in good health. The sequenced material came from naive CD8+ T cells sorted from blood. The J gene is TRBJ2-1, the V gene TRBV5-6; D gene unclear. CDR3 in amino acids: CASSLANTNEQFF. As DNA, the CDR3 is TGTGCCAGCAGCTTGGCCAACACCAATGAGCAGTTCTTC. Full variable domain (rest looked up from reference TRBV5-6 and TRBJ2-1): DAGVTQSPTHLIKTRGQQVTLRCSPKSGHDTVSWYQQALGQGPQFIFQYYEEEERQRGNFPDRFSGHQFPNYSSELNVNALLLGDSALYLCASSLANTNEQFFGPGTRLTVL.